These 15 T cell receptor beta chains originate from one sample sequenced in a study of T-cell memory formation after mild COVID-19. Each CDR3 protein is one row after TCRdb ran MiXCR on the 5' RACE reads. This table holds around 510,000 distinct CDR3 sequences, less than 25% found once. Sequenced material: PBMCs or a T cell subset sorted from them (not recorded which). These receptors were taken from an adult woman who had mild COVID-19 (a few samples of this study predate the infection). Cell type and time point are not known.

V usage is TRBV5-1 and J usage is TRBJ2-2; 7 bases fit TRBD1. The V gene's germline CDR1 is SGHRS and CDR2 YFSETQ. After removal of 4 bases from V and 5 bases from J, the junction contained 8 bases not matched to a gene. The CDR3 is 15 amino acids. CDR3 in DNA: TGCGCCAGCAGCACGAGACAGGGTTCAACCGGGGAGCTGTTTTTT. Translating it yields CASSTRQGSTGELFF.

This chain uses TRBV24-1 with TRBJ2-6; D perhaps matches TRBD2 (7 bases). V lost 7 bases to trimming and J lost 4 bases, with 13 bases between them. CDR1 is KGHDR, CDR2 SFDVKD, per germline. There are 15 residues in the CDR3. The CDR3 nucleotides are TGTGCCACCAGCTTGGGGGGGACAGGGGCCAACGTCCTGACTTTC. Its translation: CATSLGGTGANVLTF.

This chain links TRBV25-1 with TRBJ1-5, with D possibly TRBD1 on 5 matching bases. Trimming took 7 bases from V and 1 from J, leaving 14 bases between them. Germline V CDR1 and CDR2: MGHDK, SYGVNS. The CDR3 is 15 amino acids. The CDR3 coding sequence is TGTGCCAGCATAAAACGGGGGAAGAGCAATCAGCCCCAGCATTTT. Its translation: CASIKRGKSNQPQHF. Full variable domain (missing parts from reference TRBV25-1 and TRBJ1-5): EADIYQTPRYLVIGTGKKITLECSQTMGHDKMYWYQQDPGMELHLIHYSYGVNSTEKGDLSSESTVSRIRTEHFPLTLESARPSHTSQYLCASIKRGKSNQPQHFGDGTRLSIL.

The chain joins TRBV4-1 to TRBJ2-7; TRBD2 is a possible D gene (5 bases). This CDR3 is built from 17 residues. CDR1 MGHRA and CDR2 YSYEKL come from the germline V gene. V gave up 0 bases and J gave up 2 bases, with 17 bases separating them. CDR3: CASSQDSEGLYPYEQYF. DNA for the CDR3: TGCGCCAGCAGCCAAGATTCTGAGGGCTTGTATCCCTACGAGCAGTACTTC.

V is TRBV6-1 and J is TRBJ1-1, with a weak D call TRBD1 (5 bases). The CDR3 covers 16 residues. CDR1 and CDR2 from the germline V gene are MNHNS and SASEGT. V dropped 8 bases and J dropped 0 bases, with 19 bases sitting between them. The CDR3 coding sequence is TGTGCCAGCGGAATTCCTGACGGGGCACTGAACACTGAAGCTTTCTTT. Protein: CASGIPDGALNTEAFF.

A few counts support this clonotype. This chain links TRBV15 with TRBJ2-7, with 7 bases aligning to TRBD2. V was pared by 3 bases and J by 4 bases, with 6 bases of the junction left unmatched. This CDR3 is built from 14 residues. The germline V gene has CDR1 LNHNV and CDR2 YYDKDF (reference sequence). The CDR3 DNA reads TGTGCCACCAGCAGCGGGGGGACCCATTACGAGCAGTACTTC. Translating gives CATSSGGTHYEQYF.

This clonotype was observed a few times. DNA for the CDR3: TGTGCCAGCAGCTTTGCGGGGGGGCAGGGAGATACGCAGTATTTT. Protein: CASSFAGGQGDTQYF. The genes are TRBV9 and TRBJ2-3; 9 bases map to TRBD2. This CDR3 comprises 15 residues. Looked up from germline, CDR1 is SGDLS and CDR2 is YYNGEE. Trimming removed 4 bases from V and 5 bases from J; junction bases left unmatched: 8.

This rearrangement joins TRBV6-1 to TRBJ1-6; 8 bases match TRBD1. V shed 6 bases, J shed 6 bases, and the junction held 10 bases outside the gene matches. Germline V gives CDR1 MNHNS, CDR2 SASEGT. The CDR3 totals 16 residues. CDR3 in DNA: TGTGCCAGCAGATACATACAGGGGGTTGGTAATTCACCCCTCCACTTT. Translating gives CASRYIQGVGNSPLHF.

Only a few counts were recorded for this clonotype. V and J are TRBV7-2 and TRBJ2-3; possibly TRBD2 for D (5 bases). CDR1 SGHTA and CDR2 FQGNSA come from the germline V gene. The CDR3 sequence is 17 residues long. V lost 5 bases and J 0 bases, leaving 18 bases between the germline ends. CDR3 in amino acids: CASSPSRGPISTDTQYF. The CDR3 bases are TGTGCCAGCAGCCCCTCTCGCGGGCCGATAAGCACAGATACGCAGTATTTT. Together with reference TRBV7-2 and TRBJ2-3, the CDR3 gives the full variable domain: GAGVSQSPSNKVTEKGKDVELRCDPISGHTALYWYRQSLGQGLEFLIYFQGNSAPDKSGLPSDRFSAERTGGSVSTLTIQRTQQEDSAVYLCASSPSRGPISTDTQYFGPGTRLTVL.

This clonotype was seen only a few times. This chain links TRBV2 with TRBJ2-6; no clear D. Per the germline V gene, CDR1 is SNHLY and CDR2 is FYNNEI. Trimming removed 7 bases at V and 1 base at J, with 11 bases between. CDR3 length equals 15 residues. The CDR3 loop is CASNRVISGANVLTF. CDR3 in DNA: TGTGCCAGCAATAGAGTGATTTCTGGGGCCAACGTCCTGACTTTC.

V gene TRBV5-6 combines with J gene TRBJ2-7; 8 positions agree with TRBD1. The CDR3 contains 13 residues. V shed 4 bases, J shed 6 bases, and the junction held 6 bases outside the gene matches. CDR1 and CDR2 from the germline V gene are SGHDT and YYEEEE. CDR3 protein: CASSGGRGLEQYF. The CDR3 DNA reads as TGTGCCAGCAGCGGAGGCAGGGGGCTCGAGCAGTACTTC.

In this sample, this clonotype turned up many times. The CDR3 reads CASRDLRGGGNTEAFF. DNA of the CDR3: TGTGCCAGCCGAGATCTACGAGGTGGGGGGAACACTGAAGCTTTCTTT. This chain joins TRBV25-1 and TRBJ1-1; possible D gene TRBD1, 5 bases. The germline V gene has CDR1 MGHDK and CDR2 SYGVNS. The CDR3 runs 16 residues. The V end was cut by 8 bases, the J end by 1 base, with 20 bases between.

This clonotype turned up a few times. The rearrangement joins TRBV6-6 to TRBJ2-7; possibly TRBD1 or TRBD2 for D (6 bases each). The germline V and J ends were trimmed by 6 bases and 0 bases, with 15 bases remaining between them. The CDR3 sequence is 15 residues long. Germline CDR1 reads MNHNY; CDR2 reads SVGAGI (reference sequence). The CDR3 here is CASRLSGASSYEQYF. The DNA for the CDR3 is TGTGCCAGCAGATTGTCGGGGGCTAGCTCCTACGAGCAGTACTTC.

This clonotype has a handful of counts. V and J are TRBV5-1 and TRBJ2-7; D possibly corresponds to TRBD1 (7 bases). The V gene's germline CDR1 is SGHRS and CDR2 YFSETQ. The CDR3 has 13 residues. V was pared by 4 bases and J by 10 bases, with 18 bases between. The CDR3 spells CASSLGSQGGQYF. In nucleotides, the CDR3 is TGCGCCAGCAGCCTCGGGAGCCAGGGGGGCCAGTACTTC.

The gene calls are TRBV9 and TRBJ2-7; 7 bases match TRBD2. Germline CDR1 is SGDLS and CDR2 is YYNGEE. This CDR3 contains 14 residues. The J segment lost 6 bases and the V segment lost 0 bases, leaving 6 bases of the junction unmatched. CDR3 loop: CASSVAGGLSEQYF. CDR3 DNA sequence: TGTGCCAGCAGCGTAGCGGGAGGCCTCTCCGAGCAGTACTTC.